Reported below is one T cell receptor (beta chain). Its target is unknown. Germline V gene data show CDR1 as SGHTA and CDR2 as FQGNSA. The CDR3 extends over 18 amino acids. V was clipped by 1 base and J by 5 bases; unmatched bases: 11. Sample-barcoded 5' priming and a J-beta primer mix drove a second PCR of about 6 to 11 cycles. Each cDNA molecule, via a template-switch adaptor with 12 random nucleotides, was tagged. TCRdb re-called the 5' RACE reads with MiXCR, one entry per CDR3 protein. The sample has hundreds of thousands of distinct CDR3 sequences, around 45% seen once. The record originates from a study of blood T cells in healthy people across ages. Study observations and caveats: PBMCs went unsorted, and a conclusive naive versus antigen-experienced comparison was therefore prevented. The fall in TCR beta diversity per million T cells was roughly linear with age.

Sequenced sample: blood. The chain has TRBV7-2 and TRBJ2-2; TRBD2 aligns across 9 bases. This clonotype was obtained from a woman in her sixties or seventies in good health. The DNA for the CDR3 is TGTGCCAGCAGCTTAGTAGCTAGGCGGGAGGGCCGGACCGGGGAGCTGTTTTTT. Amino acid sequence: CASSLVARREGRTGELFF.